The table lists the clone carrying this TCR beta chain with many counts. As yet, its antigen is unknown. This sample is part of a study of regulatory T cells in long-lasting Graves disease. Time point reported: persistent/refractory GD, antithyroid drugs over 5 years with positive TRAb. PBMCs were the source of the RNA used for TCR sequencing. HTBI primers from iRepertoire and Arm-PCR of CDR3 regions yielded the TCR beta libraries. TCRdb reanalysed the multiplex PCR reads using MiXCR and keeps one entry per CDR3 protein. The table includes 350,000 to 450,000 distinct CDR3 sequences, roughly 20% detected once. Trimming pared 5 bases from V and 2 bases from J, leaving 17 bases between. Germline-derived CDR1 and CDR2 are KGHDR and SFDVKD. The CDR3 loop spans 16 amino acids. Notes on the study in general: TRBV28, TRBJ1-2 and TRBJ2-5 were segments that persistent disease favored. In persistent patients, shared public clonotypes (under 3,000) outnumbered those in new patients (nearly 1,000).

The V and J genes are TRBV24-1 and TRBJ1-1; no clear D gene. This specimen was peripheral blood mononuclear cells (PBMCs), taken when the disease was refractory, from a patient treated with antithyroid drugs. The receptor's source is a female donor with Graves disease. In DNA, the CDR3 is TGTGCCACCAGTGGCCTCCCCCGGGTCATAAACACTGAAGCTTTCTTT. This codes for CATSGLPRVINTEAFF.